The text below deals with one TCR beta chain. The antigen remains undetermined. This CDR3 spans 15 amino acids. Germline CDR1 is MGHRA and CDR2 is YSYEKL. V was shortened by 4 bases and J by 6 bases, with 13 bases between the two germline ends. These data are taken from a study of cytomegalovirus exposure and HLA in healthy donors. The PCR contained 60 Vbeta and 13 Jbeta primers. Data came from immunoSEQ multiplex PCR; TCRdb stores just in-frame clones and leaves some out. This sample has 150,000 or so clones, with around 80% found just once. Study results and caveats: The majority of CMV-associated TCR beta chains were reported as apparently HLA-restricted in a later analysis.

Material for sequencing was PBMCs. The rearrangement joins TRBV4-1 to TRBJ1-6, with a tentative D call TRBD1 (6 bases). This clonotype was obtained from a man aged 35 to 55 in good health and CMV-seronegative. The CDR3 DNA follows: TGCGCCAGCAGCCCACAAGGGGGGGTTAATTCACCCCTCCACTTT. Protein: CASSPQGGVNSPLHF.